This T cell receptor beta chain was identified during a study of T cells in Graves' hyperthyroidism and ophthalmopathy. Amplification of TCR beta CDR3 regions used RNA as the template. Primed by the HTBI set, a first-round RT-PCR was run on the TCR CDR3. TCRdb redid the calling of the multiplex PCR reads with MiXCR, one entry per CDR3 protein. The table shows 600,000 to 700,000 distinct CDR3 sequences, with roughly 14% occurring only once. The CDR3 covers 15 residues. CDR1 and CDR2 from the germline V gene are MDHEN and SYDVKM. V gave up 7 bases and J gave up 10 bases, with 25 bases separating them. This clonotype has only a few counts.

The sequenced sample consisted of blood. This rearrangement joins TRBV28 to TRBJ1-2; D remains unclear. The receptor was derived from a woman aged 40 to 50 with Graves' ophthalmopathy. CDR3 in DNA: TGTGCCAGCATCACTGGTGGCAGCGACTATGTAGACTACACCTTC. Its translation: CASITGGSDYVDYTF.